This T cell receptor (beta chain) was obtained from a study of T-cell reconstitution after alpha-beta-depleted transplantation in children. Overall study findings and caveats: At one year after transplant, newly produced T cells mostly accounted for T-cell counts and diversity.

This clonotype occurred a few times. Its antigen is not known. TCRbeta library preparation incorporated unique molecular identifiers. TCRdb re-called the PCR reads through MiXCR, storing one row per CDR3 protein. The profile shows 610,000 or so distinct CDR3 sequences, about a quarter of them singletons. The junction had 4 bases not matched to a gene; V was cut back by 0 bases and J by 5 bases. The CDR3 is 14 residues long. Germline CDR1 reads DFQATT; CDR2 reads SNEGSKA (reference sequence). The specimen was PBMCs, collected before TCRalphabeta/CD19-depleted stem cell transplant. The TCR comes from a boy younger than two with Wiskott-Aldrich syndrome, due to receive a stem cell transplant. This rearrangement joins TRBV20-1 to TRBJ2-5; 9 nucleotides agree with TRBD2. DNA for the CDR3: TGCAGTGCTAGAGAGGGACTAGCTTGGGAGACCCAGTACTTC. It encodes CSAREGLAWETQYF.